The clone carrying this T cell receptor (beta chain) came up a few times. Its antigen remains unknown. This entry belongs to a study of blood T cells in healthy people across ages. Study conclusions and caveats: Per million T cells, TCR beta diversity dropped about linearly as age rose.

It was with a sample-barcoded 5' primer and a J-beta primer mix that a second PCR of roughly 6 to 12 cycles was run. Every molecule of cDNA carried a tag from a template-switch adaptor with 12 random nucleotides. TCRdb reprocessed the 5' RACE reads with MiXCR, giving one entry per CDR3 protein. Of 1.5 million to 2 million distinct CDR3 sequences listed, about 31% are singletons. Germline V gives CDR1 DFQATT, CDR2 SNEGSKA (reference sequence). V was pared by 6 bases and J by 2 bases, with 9 bases of the junction left unmatched. The CDR3 loop spans 15 amino acids. This chain joins TRBV20-1 and TRBJ2-7; 11 bases match TRBD2. Sequences were obtained from blood. This sequence originates from a woman aged 30 to 39 in good health. The CDR3 region has the DNA TGCAGTGCACGCTCTAGCGGGGGGCTCCCCTACGAGCAGTACTTC. It is translated as CSARSSGGLPYEQYF.